This T cell receptor beta chain was identified during a study of identical twins. TCRdb itself ran the 5' RACE reads through MiXCR, one entry per CDR3 protein. The sample lists 1.5 million to 2 million distinct CDR3 sequences; about 30% were seen once. From germline, CDR1 is SNHLY and CDR2 FYNNEI. With V trimmed by 4 bases and J by 5 bases, 3 bases remained unmatched. CDR3 size: 15 residues. The TCR originated in a newborn girl in good health. This chain uses TRBV2 with TRBJ2-3; 13 nucleotides line up with TRBD2. Input material: cord blood. The CDR3 sequence is CASSAGLAGLDTQYF. The CDR3 DNA reads as TGTGCCAGCAGTGCGGGACTAGCGGGGTTAGATACGCAGTATTTT.